This T cell receptor beta chain was retrieved from a study of cytomegalovirus exposure and HLA in healthy donors. Study results and limitations: Most TCR beta V segments were productive about 90% or about 30% of the time in an earlier analysis. When analyzed later, a missense DCLRE1C variant was found to be linked to TCR beta V- and J-gene trimming. Cytomegalovirus association was listed for roughly 160 TCR beta chains. Follow-up analysis seemed to connect common viral pathogens with several of the most significant clusters identified.

The CDR3 loop spans 18 amino acids. Germline assignment: CDR1 MNHEY and CDR2 SMNVEV (reference sequence). V lost 6 bases and J lost 0, with 18 bases in between. Primers: 60 Vbeta forward and 13 Jbeta reverse. Method: immunoSEQ multiplex PCR; TCRdb's copy keeps in-frame clones and lacks some. Of approximately 210,000 clones listed, 81% are singletons. Notes on this clone: The antigen is unknown.

This clonotype was obtained from a man between 18 and 35 years old in good health and CMV-seronegative. The rearrangement joins TRBV27 to TRBJ2-6; D gene unclear. Specimen: PBMCs. The CDR3 region has the DNA TGTGCCAGCAGCCGACTCACGTCCCACTACTCTGGGGCCAACGTCCTGACTTTC. Translating it yields CASSRLTSHYSGANVLTF.